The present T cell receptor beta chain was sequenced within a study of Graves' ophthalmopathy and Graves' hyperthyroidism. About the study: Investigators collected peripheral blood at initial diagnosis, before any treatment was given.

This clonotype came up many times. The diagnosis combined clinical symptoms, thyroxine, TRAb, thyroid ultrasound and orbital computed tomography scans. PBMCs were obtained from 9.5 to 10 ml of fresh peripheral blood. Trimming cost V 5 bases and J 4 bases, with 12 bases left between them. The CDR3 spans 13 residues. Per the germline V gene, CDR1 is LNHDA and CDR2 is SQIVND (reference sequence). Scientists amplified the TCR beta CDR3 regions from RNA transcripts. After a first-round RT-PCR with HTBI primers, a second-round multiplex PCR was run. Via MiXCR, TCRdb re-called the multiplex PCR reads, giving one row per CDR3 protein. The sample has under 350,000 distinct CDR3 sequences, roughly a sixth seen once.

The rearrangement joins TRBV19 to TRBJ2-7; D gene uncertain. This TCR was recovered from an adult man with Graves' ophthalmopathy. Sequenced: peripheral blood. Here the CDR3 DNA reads TGTGCCAGTAGTTCAGCTAACGCGTACGAGCAGTACTTC. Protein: CASSSANAYEQYF. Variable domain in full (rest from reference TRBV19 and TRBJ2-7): DGGITQSPKYLFRKEGQNVTLSCEQNLNHDAMYWYRQDPGQGLRLIYYSQIVNDFQKGDIAEGYSVSREKKESFPLTVTSAQKNPTAFYLCASSSANAYEQYFGPGTRLTVT.